These 22 T cell receptor beta chains originate from one sample sequenced in a study of T cell responses to AZD1222 COVID-19 vaccine. The assay was immunoSEQ multiplex PCR, and TCRdb's table has in-frame clones only and misses some. The data show over 90,000 clones, 90% to 95% seen once. Here the sequenced sample was peripheral blood, taken on day 0 of AZD1222 vaccination. The source of these receptors is an adult in good health.

The chain combines TRBV5-1 with TRBJ2-2; the D is unclear. V was clipped by 0 bases and J by 7 bases, with 4 bases between them. Germline V lookup: CDR1 SGHRS, CDR2 YFSETQ. This CDR3 spans 12 amino acids. The CDR3: CASSLEVGELFF. CDR3 bases: TGCGCCAGCAGCTTGGAAGTCGGGGAGCTGTTTTTT.

CDR3 in DNA: TGTGCCAGCAGTTTGACAGCGAACTATGGCTACACCTTC. Protein: CASSLTANYGYTF. This chain links TRBV28 with TRBJ1-2; tentatively, D is TRBD1 (5 bases). V was pared by 3 bases and J by 2 bases, with 7 bases between. The CDR3 loop spans 13 amino acids. Germline V gene lookup returns CDR1 MDHEN and CDR2 SYDVKM.

The chain employs TRBV4-1 and TRBJ2-1, with 9 nucleotides matching TRBD2. CDR1 MGHRA and CDR2 YSYEKL come from the germline V gene. The V gene end was trimmed by 0 bases and the J gene end by 6 bases; junction bases not matched to a gene: 9. The CDR3 length is 17 residues. CDR3 loop: CASSQDLETSGSNEQFF. The CDR3, as DNA: TGCGCCAGCAGCCAAGATCTAGAGACTAGCGGTAGCAATGAGCAGTTCTTC.

The chain is built from TRBV29-1 and TRBJ2-7; 10 bases map to TRBD1. The germline CDR1 and CDR2 sequences are SQVTM and ANQGSEA. The CDR3 runs 14 residues. The ends lost 5 bases at V and 4 bases at J; junction bases unmatched: 8. The CDR3 loop reads CSVKVGTGVYEQYF. For the CDR3, the DNA is TGCAGCGTTAAAGTCGGGACAGGGGTATACGAGCAGTACTTC.

The chain combines TRBV7-9 with TRBJ1-1; 8 nucleotides agree with TRBD1. V shed 5 bases, J shed 0 bases, and the junction held 11 bases outside the gene matches. The CDR3 has 17 amino acids. Germline values: CDR1 SEHNR, CDR2 FQNEAQ (reference sequence). The CDR3 spells CASSPVQGARMNTEAFF. The CDR3 DNA reads TGTGCCAGCAGCCCTGTCCAGGGGGCGAGGATGAACACTGAAGCTTTCTTT.

The gene calls are TRBV27 and TRBJ2-7; D is undetermined. The CDR3 is 13 amino acids. The germline V and J ends were trimmed by 3 bases and 1 base, with 7 bases remaining between them. CDR1 and CDR2 (germline): MNHEY, SMNVEV (reference sequence). Here the CDR3 reads CASSFTSSYEQYF. The CDR3 bases are TGTGCCAGCAGTTTCACCTCATCCTACGAGCAGTACTTC.

J is TRBJ1-5 and V is TRBV29-1, with D uncertain. There are 12 residues in the CDR3. The germline V gene has CDR1 SQVTM and CDR2 ANQGSEA. V lost 4 bases and J lost 1, with 5 bases in between. In DNA form, the CDR3 reads TGCAGCGTTGCGGGAAGCAATCAGCCCCAGCATTTT. The encoded protein is CSVAGSNQPQHF.

The chain couples TRBV2 to TRBJ2-7; 7 bases match TRBD1. Germline V CDR1 and CDR2: SNHLY, FYNNEI. CDR3 length equals 14 residues. Trimming removed 5 bases from V and 5 bases from J; junction bases left unmatched: 9. The CDR3 coding sequence is TGTGCCAGCAGTCGGACAGGCCTCCTCAACGAGCAGTACTTC. Its protein is CASSRTGLLNEQYF.

The rearrangement joins TRBV3-1 (or the pseudogene TRBV3-2) to TRBJ2-7; 7 nucleotides match TRBD2. The junction had 7 bases not matched to a gene; V was cut back by 0 bases and J by 5 bases. Germline CDR1 and CDR2: LGHDT and YNNKEL (reference sequence). This CDR3 has 15 residues. CDR3 DNA sequence: TGTGCCAGCAGCCAAGATTGGCGGGAGCTCCACGAGCAGTACTTC. Translated: CASSQDWRELHEQYF.

This chain connects TRBV29-1 to TRBJ1-1; no firm D call. The CDR3 runs 13 residues. Germline V gives CDR1 SQVTM, CDR2 ANQGSEA. Trimming pared 0 bases from V and 12 bases from J, leaving 17 bases between. The CDR3 loop reads CSVEDRKEIWTFF. CDR3 sequence (DNA): TGCAGCGTTGAAGATCGTAAGGAGATCTGGACTTTCTTT.

The rearrangement links TRBV27 to TRBJ2-5; unclear D gene. The germline V gene encodes CDR1 MNHEY and CDR2 SMNVEV (reference sequence). The germline V and J ends were trimmed by 5 bases and 5 bases, with 9 bases remaining between them. This CDR3 has 12 amino acids. Here the CDR3 reads CASSGMGETQYF. In nucleotides, the CDR3 is TGTGCCAGCAGTGGAATGGGGGAGACCCAGTACTTC.

This clone was seen once. The chain combines TRBV12-3 or TRBV12-4 with TRBJ1-3; D is unclear. V was clipped by 4 bases and J by 2 bases, with 6 bases between them. The CDR3 covers 13 residues. The CDR3, as DNA: TGTGCCAGCAGTTCAAGGGCTGGAAACACCATATATTTT. It yields the protein CASSSRAGNTIYF.

The chain links TRBV27 to TRBJ2-1, with D perhaps given as TRBD1 or TRBD2 (5 bases each). The CDR3 has 15 residues. Per germline, CDR1 MNHEY and CDR2 SMNVEV (reference sequence). The V and J ends lost 6 bases and 1 base respectively, with 13 bases between them. Here the CDR3 DNA reads TGTGCCAGCAGCTCAGGGAGCCCTTCCTACAATGAGCAGTTCTTC. Encoded protein: CASSSGSPSYNEQFF.

The chain is built from TRBV19 and TRBJ1-1; D gene uncertain. The CDR3 is 15 residues long. From germline, CDR1 is LNHDA and CDR2 SQIVND (reference sequence). V was shortened by 5 bases and J by 0 bases, with 13 bases between the two germline ends. The CDR3 nucleotides are TGTGCCAGTAGTGCCCACAGCTACATGAACACTGAAGCTTTCTTT. It encodes CASSAHSYMNTEAFF.

This rearrangement joins TRBV6-1 to TRBJ1-5; D remains unclear. The CDR3 is made up of 15 amino acids. Germline CDR1 and CDR2: MNHNS and SASEGT. V shed 2 bases and J shed 5 bases, with 13 bases lying between them. The CDR3 loop reads CASSELLPYDQPQHF. The DNA of the CDR3 is TGTGCCAGCAGTGAACTCCTACCGTACGATCAGCCCCAGCATTTT.

This clone appeared once. The rearrangement uses TRBV27 and TRBJ2-2; 7 bases agree with TRBD1. The V segment lost 3 bases and the J segment 5 bases; nucleotides outside the gene matches: 9. CDR3 size: 16 residues. The germline gives CDR1 MNHEY, CDR2 SMNVEV (reference sequence). The CDR3 spells CASSFNDRVNTGELFF. As DNA, the CDR3 is TGTGCCAGCAGTTTCAACGACAGGGTGAATACCGGGGAGCTGTTTTTT.

In this sample, this clone turned up a few times. The chain carries TRBV9 and TRBJ2-7; unclear D gene. This CDR3 has 15 residues. CDR1 SGDLS and CDR2 YYNGEE come from the germline V gene. The ends were cut back, 0 bases at V and 0 bases at J, with 10 bases in the middle. The DNA of the CDR3 is TGTGCCAGCAGCGTAGAGGTACACAGCTCCTACGAGCAGTACTTC. As protein: CASSVEVHSSYEQYF.

The DNA of the CDR3 is TGTGCCAGCAGCGTAGAAGACTTCCCTAATGAAAAACTGTTTTTT. Its protein product is CASSVEDFPNEKLFF. The chain couples TRBV9 to TRBJ1-4; D remains unclear. Germline CDR1 and CDR2: SGDLS and YYNGEE. The CDR3 spans 15 residues. Trimming cost V 0 bases and J 3 bases, with 9 bases left between them.

V gene TRBV18 combines with J gene TRBJ1-1; no definite D call. The germline CDR1 and CDR2 sequences are KGHSH and LQKENI. Trimming cost V 6 bases and J 0 bases, with 8 bases left between them. The CDR3 totals 13 residues. DNA of the CDR3: TGTGCCAGCTCTCCAACTTTGAACACTGAAGCTTTCTTT. Protein: CASSPTLNTEAFF.

This chain joins TRBV7-6 and TRBJ2-7; D uncertain. The germline CDR1 and CDR2 sequences are SGHVS and FNYEAQ. Deletions cut 0 bases from V and 2 bases from J, with 5 bases between. This CDR3 region has 13 residues. The CDR3 loop is CASSLAETYEQYF. Written as DNA, the CDR3 is TGTGCCAGCAGCTTAGCGGAAACCTACGAGCAGTACTTC.

This rearrangement joins TRBV14 to TRBJ2-3; no reliable D call. The V gene lost 3 bases and the J gene lost 0 bases, with 7 bases spanning the gap. Germline lookup yields CDR1 SGHDN and CDR2 FVKESK. The CDR3 extends over 14 amino acids. Here the CDR3 DNA reads TGTGCCAGCAGCCAGGCACTTAGCACAGATACGCAGTATTTT. It yields the protein CASSQALSTDTQYF.

The chain recombines TRBV28 with TRBJ1-6; D may be TRBD1 (5 bases). V lost 5 bases to trimming and J lost 7 bases, with 15 bases between them. The CDR3 has 15 residues. The germline V gene encodes CDR1 MDHEN and CDR2 SYDVKM. This chain's CDR3 is CASSVSGTQNSPLHF. The CDR3 DNA reads as TGTGCCAGCAGTGTCTCCGGGACCCAGAATTCACCCCTCCACTTT.